This passage covers 4 T cell receptor beta chains from one sample sequenced in a study of blood T cell repertoires in COVID-19 (dated by TCRdb to 2020 to 2022). The library came from the immunoSEQ multiplex PCR assay. TCRdb's version of the immuneACCESS table is confined to in-frame rearrangements and falls short of the full clone set. An unresolved V gene accounts for under half of the shortfall where checked; the remainder is of unknown origin. The sample records about 280,000 clones, around 84% of which are singletons. The ten largest clonotypes hold 2% to 3% of the sample. What was sequenced was PBMCs or T cells enriched from blood (not recorded which). Receptors were obtained from a woman in her forties or fifties who had recovered from COVID-19.

The chain couples TRBV18 to TRBJ2-5; 10 bases map to TRBD2. Germline assignment: CDR1 KGHSH and CDR2 LQKENI. Trimming took 3 bases from V and 4 from J; bases not matched to a gene: 14. The length of the CDR3 is 18 residues. The CDR3 coding sequence is TGTGCCAGCTCACCTTATAATTCCGCTAGCGGGAGAGGAGAGACCCAGTACTTC. The encoded protein is CASSPYNSASGRGETQYF.

The rearrangement joins TRBV28 to TRBJ2-1; TRBD1 agrees at 12 bases. The CDR3 length is 16 residues. The germline CDR1 and CDR2 sequences are MDHEN and SYDVKM. Trimming removed 6 bases from V and 3 bases from J; junction bases left unmatched: 6. The CDR3 DNA is TGTGCCAGCAGAGGGACAGGGGGCGCGGGCTACAATGAGCAGTTCTTC. This encodes CASRGTGGAGYNEQFF.

V and J are TRBV5-1 and TRBJ2-7, with unresolved D. V lost 0 bases and J lost 1, with 5 bases in between. The length of the CDR3 is 13 residues. The germline V gene has CDR1 SGHRS and CDR2 YFSETQ. CDR3: CASSLGVSYEQYF. CDR3 nucleotides: TGCGCCAGCAGCTTGGGAGTTTCCTACGAGCAGTACTTC.

This clone has a handful of counts. This chain joins TRBV4-3 and TRBJ2-7; 12 bases are shared with TRBD1. Unmatched junction bases numbered 12, after V lost 3 bases and J lost 6 bases. CDR1 is LGHNA, CDR2 YSLEER, per germline. CDR3 length: 17 amino acids. The DNA for the CDR3 is TGCGCCAGCAGCCACGGGACAGGGGGCACACCTTTGGGCGAGCAGTACTTC. The encoded protein is CASSHGTGGTPLGEQYF.